This T cell receptor (beta chain) was sequenced in a study of neurological immune-mediated disorders. CDR1 is SGHAT and CDR2 is FQNNGV in the germline V gene. V shed 4 bases and J shed 6 bases, with 15 bases lying between them. This CDR3 has 15 residues. Sample time point: technical triplicate 3. MiXCR was run by TCRdb on the 5' RACE reads, yielding one entry per CDR3 protein. The sample gives around 47,000 distinct CDR3 sequences, about 22% of which show up once; about 4.1% is in the top ten. This clonotype showed up many times. This receptor was taken from a man between 60 and 75 years old with HTLV-1-associated myelopathy (HAM/TSP). Sequenced: PBMCs. The chain employs TRBV11-2 and TRBJ1-4; D uncertain. In nucleotides, the CDR3 is TGTGCCAGCAGCTCCACCAATAGACTGGATGAAAAACTGTTTTTT. Translated, it gives CASSSTNRLDEKLFF.